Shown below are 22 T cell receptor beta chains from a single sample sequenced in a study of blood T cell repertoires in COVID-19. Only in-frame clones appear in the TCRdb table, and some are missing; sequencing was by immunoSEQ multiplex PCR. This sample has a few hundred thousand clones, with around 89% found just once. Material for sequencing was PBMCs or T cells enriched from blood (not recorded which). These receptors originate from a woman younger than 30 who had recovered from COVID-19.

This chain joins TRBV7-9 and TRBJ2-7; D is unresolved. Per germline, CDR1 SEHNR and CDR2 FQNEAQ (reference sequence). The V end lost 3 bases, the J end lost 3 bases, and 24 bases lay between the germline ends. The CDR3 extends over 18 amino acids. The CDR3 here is CASSLRPGVGSKDYEQYF. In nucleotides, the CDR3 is TGTGCCAGCAGCTTGCGGCCCGGAGTTGGATCTAAGGACTACGAGCAGTACTTC. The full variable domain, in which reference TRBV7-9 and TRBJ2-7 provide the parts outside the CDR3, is DTGVSQNPRHKITKRGQNVTFRCDPISEHNRLYWYRQTLGQGPEFLTYFQNEAQLEKSRLLSDRFSAERPKGSFSTLEIQRTEQGDSAMYLCASSLRPGVGSKDYEQYFGPGTRLTVT.

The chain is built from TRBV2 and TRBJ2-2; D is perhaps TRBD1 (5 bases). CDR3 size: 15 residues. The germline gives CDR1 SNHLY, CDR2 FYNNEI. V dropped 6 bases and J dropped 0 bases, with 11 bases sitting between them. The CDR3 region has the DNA TGTGCCAGCAGAACAGGAGCCCCGAACACCGGGGAGCTGTTTTTT. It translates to CASRTGAPNTGELFF. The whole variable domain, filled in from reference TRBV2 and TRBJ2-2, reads EPEVTQTPSHQVTQMGQEVILRCVPISNHLYFYWYRQILGQKVEFLVSFYNNEISEKSEIFDDQFSVERPDGSNFTLKIRSTKLEDSAMYFCASRTGAPNTGELFFGEGSRLTVL.

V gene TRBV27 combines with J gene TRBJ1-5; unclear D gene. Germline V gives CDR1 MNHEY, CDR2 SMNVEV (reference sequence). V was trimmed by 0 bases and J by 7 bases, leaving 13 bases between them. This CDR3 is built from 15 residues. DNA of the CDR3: TGTGCCAGCAGTTTATCGTCGGGTTTTGGACAGCCCCAGCATTTT. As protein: CASSLSSGFGQPQHF.

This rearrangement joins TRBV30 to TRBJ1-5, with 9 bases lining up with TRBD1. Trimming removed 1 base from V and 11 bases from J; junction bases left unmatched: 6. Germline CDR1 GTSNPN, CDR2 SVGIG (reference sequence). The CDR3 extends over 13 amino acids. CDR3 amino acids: CAWSETGGTTQHF. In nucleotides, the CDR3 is TGTGCCTGGAGTGAGACAGGGGGTACGACCCAGCATTTT.

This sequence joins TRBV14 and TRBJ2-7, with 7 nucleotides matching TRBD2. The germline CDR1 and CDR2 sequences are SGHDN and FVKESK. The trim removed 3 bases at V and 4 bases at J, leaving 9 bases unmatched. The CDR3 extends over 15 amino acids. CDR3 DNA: TGTGCCAGCAGCCACCAAGCTGGGGAGGGATACGAGCAGTACTTC. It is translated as CASSHQAGEGYEQYF.

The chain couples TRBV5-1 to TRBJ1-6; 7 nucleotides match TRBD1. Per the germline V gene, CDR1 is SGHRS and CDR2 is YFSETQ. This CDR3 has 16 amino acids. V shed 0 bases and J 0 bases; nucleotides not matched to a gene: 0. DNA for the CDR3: TGCGCCAGCAGCTTGGGACAGGGCTCCTATAATTCACCCCTCCACTTT. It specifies CASSLGQGSYNSPLHF.

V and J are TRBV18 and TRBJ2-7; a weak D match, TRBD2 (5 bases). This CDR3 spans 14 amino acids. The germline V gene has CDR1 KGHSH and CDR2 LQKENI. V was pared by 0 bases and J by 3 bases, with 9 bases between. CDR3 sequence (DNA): TGTGCCAGCTCACCACCGATTGGACTCTACGAGCAGTACTTC. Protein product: CASSPPIGLYEQYF.

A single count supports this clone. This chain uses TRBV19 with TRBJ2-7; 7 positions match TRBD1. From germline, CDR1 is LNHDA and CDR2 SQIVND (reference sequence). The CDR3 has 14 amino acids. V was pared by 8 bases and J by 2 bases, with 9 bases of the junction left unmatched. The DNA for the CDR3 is TGTGCCAGTGCCATCTCCGGGACAGCCTACGAGCAGTACTTC. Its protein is CASAISGTAYEQYF. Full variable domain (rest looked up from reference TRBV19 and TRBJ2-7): DGGITQSPKYLFRKEGQNVTLSCEQNLNHDAMYWYRQDPGQGLRLIYYSQIVNDFQKGDIAEGYSVSREKKESFPLTVTSAQKNPTAFYLCASAISGTAYEQYFGPGTRLTVT.

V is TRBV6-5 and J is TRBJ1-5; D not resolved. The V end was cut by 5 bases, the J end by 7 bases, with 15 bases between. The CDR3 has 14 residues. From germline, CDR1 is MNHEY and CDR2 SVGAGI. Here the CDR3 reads CASSPTPGSQPQHF. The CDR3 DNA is TGTGCCAGCAGTCCGACACCTGGGTCCCAGCCCCAGCATTTT.

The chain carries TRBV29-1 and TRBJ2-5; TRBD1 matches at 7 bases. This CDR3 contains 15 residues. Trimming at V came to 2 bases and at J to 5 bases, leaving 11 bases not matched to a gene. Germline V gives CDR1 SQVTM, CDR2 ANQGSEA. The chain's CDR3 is CSVEYHRGRGETQYF. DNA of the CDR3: TGCAGCGTTGAATACCACAGGGGACGCGGTGAGACCCAGTACTTC.

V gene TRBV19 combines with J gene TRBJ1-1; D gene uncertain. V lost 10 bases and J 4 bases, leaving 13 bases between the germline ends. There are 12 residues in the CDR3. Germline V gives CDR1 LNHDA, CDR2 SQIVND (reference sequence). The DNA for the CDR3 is TGTGCCATCGACCCCCGGGGCACTGAAGCTTTCTTT. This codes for CAIDPRGTEAFF.

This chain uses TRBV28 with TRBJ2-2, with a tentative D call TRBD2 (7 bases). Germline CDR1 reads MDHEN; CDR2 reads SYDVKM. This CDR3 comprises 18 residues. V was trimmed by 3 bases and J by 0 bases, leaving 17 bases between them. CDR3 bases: TGTGCCAGCAGTTTCGTTAGGGCGGGGGCTTCGAACACCGGGGAGCTGTTTTTT. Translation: CASSFVRAGASNTGELFF.

CDR3 DNA: TGTGCCAGCAGCCCGCGGACAGAGCCTTATGGCTACACCTTC. As protein: CASSPRTEPYGYTF. V and J are TRBV7-2 and TRBJ1-2; the D gene is possibly TRBD1 (6 bases). This CDR3 is 14 amino acids long. Trimming shortened V by 5 bases and J by 5 bases, and 15 bases separated the two germline ends. Germline V gene lookup returns CDR1 SGHTA and CDR2 FQGNSA.

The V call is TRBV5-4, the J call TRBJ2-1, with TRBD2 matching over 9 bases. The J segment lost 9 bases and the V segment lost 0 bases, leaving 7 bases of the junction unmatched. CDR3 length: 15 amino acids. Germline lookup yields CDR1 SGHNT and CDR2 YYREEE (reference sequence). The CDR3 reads CASSLETSGPSEQFF. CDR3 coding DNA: TGTGCCAGCAGCTTGGAGACTAGCGGCCCAAGTGAGCAGTTCTTC.

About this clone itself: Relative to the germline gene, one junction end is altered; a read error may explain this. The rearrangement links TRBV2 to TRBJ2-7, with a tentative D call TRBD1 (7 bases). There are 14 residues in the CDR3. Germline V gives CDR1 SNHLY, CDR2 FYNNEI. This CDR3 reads CASREGRGRYEQYF. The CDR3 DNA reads TGTGCCAGCAGAGAAGGCAGGGGGAGGTACGAGCAGTACTTC.

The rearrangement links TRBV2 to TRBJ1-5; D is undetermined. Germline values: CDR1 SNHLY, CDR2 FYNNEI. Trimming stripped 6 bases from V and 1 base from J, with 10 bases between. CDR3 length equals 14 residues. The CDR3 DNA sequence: TGTGCCAGCAGGTGGTGGGAGAGCAATCAGCCCCAGCATTTT. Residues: CASRWWESNQPQHF.

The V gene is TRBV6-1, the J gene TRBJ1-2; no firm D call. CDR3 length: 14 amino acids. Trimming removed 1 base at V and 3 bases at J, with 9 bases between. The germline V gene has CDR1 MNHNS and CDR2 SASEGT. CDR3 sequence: CASSEVSGDYGYTF. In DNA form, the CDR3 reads TGTGCCAGCAGTGAAGTTAGCGGAGACTATGGCTACACCTTC.

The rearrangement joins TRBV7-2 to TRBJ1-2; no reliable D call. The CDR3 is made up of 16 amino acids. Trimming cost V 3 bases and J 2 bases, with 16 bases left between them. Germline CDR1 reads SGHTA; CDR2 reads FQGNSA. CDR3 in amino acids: CASSFLSGLLNYGYTF. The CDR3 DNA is TGTGCCAGCAGCTTCTTATCTGGACTGTTGAACTATGGCTACACCTTC.

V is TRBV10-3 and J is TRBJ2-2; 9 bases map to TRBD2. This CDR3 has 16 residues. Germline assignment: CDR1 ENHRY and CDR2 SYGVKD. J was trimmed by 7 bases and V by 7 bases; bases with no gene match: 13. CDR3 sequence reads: CAINPFPTSGIGELFF. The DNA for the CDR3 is TGTGCCATCAACCCTTTCCCGACTAGCGGCATCGGGGAGCTGTTTTTT.

The CDR3 DNA reads TGTGCCTGGAGTGCGGGGGGAAAGGAGTACTTC. This translates into CAWSAGGKEYF. The gene calls are TRBV30 and TRBJ2-7, with 7 bases lining up with TRBD2. V was pared by 1 base and J by 11 bases, with 5 bases of the junction left unmatched. This CDR3 is built from 11 residues. Germline loops: CDR1 GTSNPN, CDR2 SVGIG (reference sequence).

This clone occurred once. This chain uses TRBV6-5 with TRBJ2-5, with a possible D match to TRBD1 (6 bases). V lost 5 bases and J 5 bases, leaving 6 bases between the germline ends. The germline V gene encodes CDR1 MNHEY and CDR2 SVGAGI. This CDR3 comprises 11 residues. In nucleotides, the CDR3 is TGTGCCAGCAGTCAGGGGGAGACCCAGTACTTC. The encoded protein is CASSQGETQYF.

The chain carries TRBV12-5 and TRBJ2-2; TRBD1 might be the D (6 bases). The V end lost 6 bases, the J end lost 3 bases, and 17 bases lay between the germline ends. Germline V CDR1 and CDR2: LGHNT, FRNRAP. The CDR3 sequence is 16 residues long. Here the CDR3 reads CASGSSGTLYTGELFF. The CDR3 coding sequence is TGTGCTAGTGGCTCCTCCGGGACACTTTACACCGGGGAGCTGTTTTTT.